This TCR beta chain was sequenced for a study of blood T cell repertoires in COVID-19. This clone turned up a few times. Looked up from germline, CDR1 is SGHDN and CDR2 is FVKESK. Trimming cost V 0 bases and J 7 bases, with 9 bases left between them. The CDR3 has 13 residues. Sequencing used immunoSEQ multiplex PCR; TCRdb keeps in-frame clones, though not all of them. Of around 170,000 clones listed, 80% are singletons. The rearrangement joins TRBV14 to TRBJ1-2; no reliable D call. The receptor's source is a man between 65 and 85 years old with active or convalescent COVID-19. The material sequenced was peripheral blood. The CDR3 loop reads CASSQDGPSGYTF. The CDR3, as DNA: TGTGCCAGCAGCCAAGACGGTCCAAGTGGCTACACCTTC. Full variable domain (remainder filled in from reference TRBV14 and TRBJ1-2): EAGVTQFPSHSVIEKGQTVTLRCDPISGHDNLYWYRRVMGKEIKFLLHFVKESKQDESGMPNNRFLAERTGGTYSTLKVQPAELEDSGVYFCASSQDGPSGYTFGSGTRLTVV.